The 16 T cell receptor beta chains given below trace back to one sample, sequenced in a study of T-cell reconstitution after alpha-beta-depleted transplantation in children. Preparation of the TCRbeta library used unique molecular identifiers. TCRdb ran MiXCR on the PCR reads and lists one entry per CDR3 protein. The sample lists about 230,000 distinct CDR3 sequences, about 11% occurring once. The material was PBMCs from the stem cell graft donor, obtained from the stem cell graft. All receptors derive from a human donor who donated a stem cell graft to a child with acute lymphoblastic leukemia.

Many counts were recorded for this clonotype. The genes are TRBV12-3 or TRBV12-4 and TRBJ1-2; TRBD1 is a possible D gene (6 bases). The CDR3 has 15 amino acids. Trimming pared 5 bases from V and 0 bases from J, leaving 13 bases between. CDR3 in amino acids: CASSTTDSPNYGYTF. CDR3 nucleotide sequence: TGTGCCAGCAGTACCACGGACAGCCCTAACTATGGCTACACCTTC.

This clonotype was recorded many times. The chain carries TRBV29-1 and TRBJ2-7; 7 positions agree with TRBD2. This CDR3 is built from 13 residues. Germline V gives CDR1 SQVTM, CDR2 ANQGSEA. Trimming cost V 6 bases and J 4 bases; bases outside gene matches: 9. In DNA, the CDR3 is TGCAGCGTGCCCGGGACGGGAGGTTACGAGCAGTACTTC. Its protein product is CSVPGTGGYEQYF.

The rearrangement uses TRBV7-9 and TRBJ2-7, with 7 bases lining up with TRBD1. The V segment lost 1 base and the J segment 4 bases; nucleotides outside the gene matches: 7. CDR3 length equals 15 residues. The germline V gene encodes CDR1 SEHNR and CDR2 FQNEAQ (reference sequence). The chain's CDR3 is CASSLDGRGLYEQYF. The CDR3 nucleotides are TGTGCCAGCAGCTTAGATGGCAGGGGGTTGTACGAGCAGTACTTC.

This clonotype was found many times. The chain is built from TRBV6-5 and TRBJ2-5; 7 bases are a match to TRBD1. The CDR3 runs 17 residues. Germline trimming cut 3 bases from V and 0 bases from J; bases unmatched to any gene: 10. Germline assignment: CDR1 MNHEY and CDR2 SVGAGI. CDR3 loop: CASSYGLADRYQETQYF. CDR3 coding DNA: TGTGCCAGCAGTTATGGCTTGGCGGACAGGTACCAAGAGACCCAGTACTTC.

This clonotype was counted ten times or more. J is TRBJ1-2 and V is TRBV20-1; the D gene is possibly TRBD1 (6 bases). The CDR3 has 13 amino acids. V gave up 5 bases and J gave up 4 bases, with 14 bases separating them. Germline lookup yields CDR1 DFQATT and CDR2 SNEGSKA (reference sequence). The DNA for the CDR3 is TGCAGTGCTTCGACAGGACCGACCTATGGCTACACCTTC. As protein: CSASTGPTYGYTF.

Comment on this clonotype: Just one base apart from a much larger clone, this may be a read error. V usage is TRBV29-1 and J usage is TRBJ2-1; the D gene is possibly TRBD2 (6 bases). V was trimmed by 7 bases and J by 1 base, leaving 14 bases between them. The CDR3 totals 14 residues. The germline V gene encodes CDR1 SQVTM and CDR2 ANQGSEA. The DNA for the CDR3 is TGCAGCGCCCAGACCGGGGGATCCTACAATGAGCAGTTCTTC. Translating it yields CSAQTGGSYNEQFF.

This clonotype was counted many times. The chain couples TRBV4-1 to TRBJ2-1; possible D gene TRBD2, 5 bases. The CDR3 sequence is 18 residues long. Germline CDR1 MGHRA, CDR2 YSYEKL. The V gene lost 1 base and the J gene lost 0 bases, with 16 bases spanning the gap. Here the CDR3 reads CASSQVDLGFSSYNEQFF. The CDR3 DNA is TGCGCCAGCAGCCAAGTGGACTTGGGATTCAGCTCCTACAATGAGCAGTTCTTC.

This clonotype has a count of ten or more. The chain employs TRBV5-1 and TRBJ2-3; perhaps TRBD2 as D (5 bases). V shed 1 base and J shed 6 bases, with 21 bases lying between them. Germline V CDR1 and CDR2: SGHRS, YFSETQ. This CDR3 comprises 17 residues. In DNA form, the CDR3 reads TGCGCCAGCAGCTTGCGTGGTTACGGAGGTCCAAGGGATACGCAGTATTTT. It codes for CASSLRGYGGPRDTQYF.

This clonotype has only a few counts. This rearrangement joins TRBV29-1 to TRBJ1-2; maybe TRBD1 (6 bases). Germline CDR1 and CDR2: SQVTM and ANQGSEA. V lost 5 bases and J lost 4, with 20 bases in between. CDR3 length: 15 residues. CDR3 sequence reads: CSVLRPGGKGYGYTF. For the CDR3, the DNA is TGCAGCGTTTTACGCCCGGGGGGCAAAGGCTATGGCTACACCTTC.

This clonotype has ten or more counts. The chain uses TRBV7-9 and TRBJ2-3; 11 bases are shared with TRBD2. The V gene's germline CDR1 is SEHNR and CDR2 FQNEAQ (reference sequence). Germline trimming cut 7 bases from V and 5 bases from J; bases unmatched to any gene: 11. The CDR3 length is 16 residues. In DNA, the CDR3 is TGTGCCAGCATCCTAGAGACTAGCGGGATGGGAGATACGCAGTATTTT. This translates into CASILETSGMGDTQYF.

This chain connects TRBV7-9 to TRBJ2-2, with 7 bases identical to TRBD2. The CDR3 runs to 13 residues. After removal of 8 bases from V and 6 bases from J, the junction contained 6 bases not matched to a gene. The V gene's germline CDR1 is SEHNR and CDR2 FQNEAQ (reference sequence). CDR3 in amino acids: CASRPAGSGELFF. CDR3 in DNA: TGTGCCAGCCGACCAGCGGGGTCCGGGGAGCTGTTTTTT. The whole variable domain, filled in from reference TRBV7-9 and TRBJ2-2, reads DTGVSQNPRHKITKRGQNVTFRCDPISEHNRLYWYRQTLGQGPEFLTYFQNEAQLEKSRLLSDRFSAERPKGSFSTLEIQRTEQGDSAMYLCASRPAGSGELFFGEGSRLTVL.

Only a few counts were recorded for this clonotype. The chain has TRBV20-1 and TRBJ2-5; possibly TRBD1 for D (7 bases). Trimming took 2 bases from V and 7 from J, leaving 17 bases between them. This CDR3 is built from 14 residues. The germline V gene has CDR1 DFQATT and CDR2 SNEGSKA (reference sequence). The CDR3, as DNA: TGCAGTGCTAGACCCACAGGGGAGGATGCGACCCAGTACTTC. Its protein is CSARPTGEDATQYF.

As concerns this clonotype: A much larger clone is a single base away; this may be a read error. The chain combines TRBV9 with TRBJ1-1; no reliable D call. V was shortened by 0 bases and J by 9 bases, with 9 bases between the two germline ends. The CDR3 is 12 residues long. Per germline, CDR1 SGDLS and CDR2 YYNGEE. The CDR3 sequence is CASSVAGSQAFF. The DNA for the CDR3 is TGTGCCAGCAGCGTAGCCGGGTCTCAAGCTTTCTTT.

In DNA form, the CDR3 reads TGTGCCAGCAGCCAAGTAGCGGGGGGGCCTACCGGGGAGCTGTTTTTT. Translating it yields CASSQVAGGPTGELFF. The chain recombines TRBV3-1 with TRBJ2-2; 11 bases align to TRBD2. CDR1 LGHDT and CDR2 YNNKEL come from the germline V gene (reference sequence). V lost 1 base to trimming and J lost 5 bases; unmatched junction nucleotides: 3. This CDR3 region has 16 residues.

This clonotype came up many times. The chain links TRBV7-9 to TRBJ1-2; TRBD1 is a possible D gene (6 bases). The V gene's germline CDR1 is SEHNR and CDR2 FQNEAQ (reference sequence). V shed 5 bases and J shed 6 bases, with 16 bases lying between them. The CDR3 runs to 14 residues. CDR3 nucleotides: TGTGCCAGCAGCGCCATAGGGGGGGGCGATGGCTACACCTTC. It yields the protein CASSAIGGGDGYTF.

This clonotype was recorded at least ten times. The J gene is TRBJ2-1, the V gene TRBV20-1; tentatively, D is TRBD1 or TRBD2 (6 bases each). Between the trimmed V and J ends, which lost 6 bases and 9 bases, there was a span of 18 bases. Per germline, CDR1 DFQATT and CDR2 SNEGSKA (reference sequence). The CDR3 runs to 13 residues. Written as DNA, the CDR3 is TGCAGTGCCGAGGGGGGAACCTCGGGTGAGCAGTTCTTC. It codes for CSAEGGTSGEQFF.